These 27 T cell receptor beta chains originate from one sample sequenced in a study of blood T cell repertoires in COVID-19. Profiled with immunoSEQ multiplex PCR; TCRdb holds only in-frame clones, not every one. The table records 200,000 or so clones, about 88% of them present only once. Source material: peripheral blood. These receptors originate from a man between 65 and 85 years old with active or convalescent COVID-19.

This sequence joins TRBV5-1 and TRBJ2-1; TRBD2 matches 13 bases. The germline gives CDR1 SGHRS, CDR2 YFSETQ. V lost 2 bases and J lost 8; bases outside the gene matches: 4. The CDR3 is 15 residues long. The CDR3 spells CASSLLAGGPDEQFF. The CDR3, as DNA: TGCGCCAGCAGCTTACTAGCGGGAGGGCCCGATGAGCAGTTCTTC.

V and J are TRBV24-1 and TRBJ2-5; D is possibly TRBD2 (6 bases). V was clipped by 5 bases and J by 6 bases, with 12 bases between them. Germline-derived CDR1 and CDR2 are KGHDR and SFDVKD. This CDR3 has 13 residues. CDR3 nucleotide sequence: TGTGCCACCAGTGCCCCGGGACTCAAGACCCAGTACTTC. Translating gives CATSAPGLKTQYF.

The V gene is TRBV15, the J gene TRBJ2-1, with TRBD2 matching over 7 bases. Germline trimming cut 0 bases from V and 3 bases from J; bases unmatched to any gene: 11. Germline CDR1 reads LNHNV; CDR2 reads YYDKDF (reference sequence). The CDR3 has 18 amino acids. This chain's CDR3 is CATSRDLIREAFYNEQFF. The CDR3 nucleotides read TGTGCCACCAGCAGAGATCTGATCCGGGAGGCTTTCTACAATGAGCAGTTCTTC.

In this sample, this clone turned up once. The chain couples TRBV18 to TRBJ2-3; perhaps TRBD2 as D (7 bases). Per the germline V gene, CDR1 is KGHSH and CDR2 is LQKENI. V lost 2 bases and J lost 8, with 14 bases in between. CDR3 length equals 14 residues. This chain's CDR3 is CASSPTGGPFTQYF. The DNA for the CDR3 is TGTGCCAGCTCACCAACGGGGGGCCCCTTTACGCAGTATTTT.

The chain has TRBV19 and TRBJ2-2; D perhaps matches TRBD1 (6 bases). The CDR3 length is 15 residues. The germline V gene has CDR1 LNHDA and CDR2 SQIVND (reference sequence). Deletions cut 8 bases from V and 4 bases from J, with 17 bases between. CDR3 loop: CASRLRTELTGELFF. The CDR3 region has the DNA TGTGCCAGTCGGTTGCGGACAGAGCTCACCGGGGAGCTGTTTTTT.

The J gene is TRBJ1-1, the V gene TRBV27; 7 bases match TRBD1. Germline values: CDR1 MNHEY, CDR2 SMNVEV (reference sequence). J gave up 6 bases and V 6 bases, and 7 bases lay outside the gene matches. The length of the CDR3 is 13 residues. DNA of the CDR3: TGTGCCAGCAGACCAGACAGGGTAGCTGAAGCTTTCTTT. This codes for CASRPDRVAEAFF.

This chain links TRBV2 with TRBJ2-7, with D possibly matching TRBD1 (6 bases). V lost 4 bases to trimming and J lost 5 bases, with 12 bases between them. The CDR3 is made up of 13 amino acids. Germline assignment: CDR1 SNHLY and CDR2 FYNNEI. CDR3 DNA sequence: TGTGCCAGCAGTGCTGGGGGCGGTCACGAGCAGTACTTC. Protein: CASSAGGGHEQYF.

This sequence joins TRBV19 and TRBJ2-3; TRBD2 agrees at 11 bases. The germline V gene has CDR1 LNHDA and CDR2 SQIVND (reference sequence). Unmatched junction bases numbered 9, after V lost 7 bases and J lost 6 bases. CDR3 size: 15 residues. CDR3 amino acids: CASMGRRTSGDTQYF. The CDR3 DNA reads as TGTGCCAGTATGGGACGCAGGACTAGCGGGGATACGCAGTATTTT.

The chain links TRBV9 to TRBJ2-5; 7 bases map to TRBD2. Looked up from germline, CDR1 is SGDLS and CDR2 is YYNGEE. The CDR3 spans 16 residues. The V gene end was trimmed by 4 bases and the J gene end by 1 base; junction bases not matched to a gene: 10. The CDR3 DNA reads TGTGCCAGCAGCCCCCTCTGGGCTAGCGGCCAAGAGACCCAGTACTTC. Translating gives CASSPLWASGQETQYF.

The rearrangement joins TRBV19 to TRBJ2-1; TRBD2 agrees at 10 bases. With 5 bases clipped from V and 5 bases from J, the junction kept 6 bases outside the gene matches. Germline V gene lookup returns CDR1 LNHDA and CDR2 SQIVND (reference sequence). The CDR3 runs to 15 residues. This CDR3 is CASSFGSGGDNEQFF. The CDR3 DNA follows: TGTGCCAGTAGTTTTGGGAGCGGGGGGGACAATGAGCAGTTCTTC.

The chain links TRBV28 to TRBJ2-1, with no clear D. The germline CDR1 and CDR2 sequences are MDHEN and SYDVKM. CDR3 length: 15 residues. V lost 5 bases to trimming and J lost 2 bases, with 13 bases between them. CDR3 loop: CASSVSTLTYNEQFF. CDR3 coding DNA: TGTGCCAGCAGTGTCTCGACTTTAACCTACAATGAGCAGTTCTTC.

The rearrangement joins TRBV7-9 to TRBJ2-5; D call uncertain. The V end lost 4 bases, the J end lost 5 bases, and 8 bases lay between the germline ends. The CDR3 has 12 residues. Germline V gene data show CDR1 as SEHNR and CDR2 as FQNEAQ (reference sequence). For the CDR3, the DNA is TGTGCCAGCAGCTCGATCGGGGAGACCCAGTACTTC. This gives the protein CASSSIGETQYF.

J is TRBJ2-3 and V is TRBV6-5; 7 nucleotides align to TRBD1. CDR3 size: 13 residues. Losses at the gene ends were 8 bases for V and 0 bases for J; bases not matched to a gene: 2. Germline V gene sequence: CDR1 MNHEY, CDR2 SVGAGI. The CDR3 bases are TGTGCCAGCGTGACAGGGAGCACAGATACGCAGTATTTT. It is translated as CASVTGSTDTQYF.

This sequence joins TRBV28 and TRBJ1-2; D is unclear. From germline, CDR1 is MDHEN and CDR2 SYDVKM. V was shortened by 7 bases and J by 8 bases, with 26 bases between the two germline ends. CDR3 length: 16 amino acids. The CDR3 reads CASKESSLLASGGYTF. CDR3 coding DNA: TGTGCCAGCAAGGAGAGTAGTCTGCTGGCTTCTGGGGGCTACACCTTC.

The rearrangement links TRBV6-2 or TRBV6-3 to TRBJ2-2; perhaps TRBD1 as D (5 bases). Germline values: CDR1 MNHEY, CDR2 SVGEGT. This CDR3 has 14 amino acids. V lost 5 bases and J 0 bases, leaving 7 bases between the germline ends. The CDR3 sequence: CASSLTANTGELFF. CDR3 DNA: TGTGCCAGCAGTCTGACAGCGAACACCGGGGAGCTGTTTTTT.

The genes are TRBV11-3 and TRBJ2-5; 8 bases are a match to TRBD1. The germline gives CDR1 SGHNT, CDR2 YENEEA. The CDR3 sequence is 16 residues long. V was clipped by 4 bases and J by 2 bases; unmatched bases: 9. The CDR3 DNA is TGTGCCAGCAGCTCTGGACAGGGTACTTTTCAAGAGACCCAGTACTTC. Protein product: CASSSGQGTFQETQYF.

The chain is built from TRBV25-1 and TRBJ1-4; D uncertain. The ends were cut back, 6 bases at V and 4 bases at J, with 12 bases in the middle. Germline values: CDR1 MGHDK, CDR2 SYGVNS. This CDR3 contains 14 residues. In DNA, the CDR3 is TGTGCCAGCAGGAGACGGGGTTATAATGAAAAACTGTTTTTT. The encoded protein is CASRRRGYNEKLFF. Filled out from reference TRBV25-1 and TRBJ1-4, the complete variable domain reads EADIYQTPRYLVIGTGKKITLECSQTMGHDKMYWYQQDPGMELHLIHYSYGVNSTEKGDLSSESTVSRIRTEHFPLTLESARPSHTSQYLCASRRRGYNEKLFFGSGTQLSVL.

V is TRBV28 and J is TRBJ2-3; 9 positions agree with TRBD2. The CDR3 is 20 residues long. CDR1 and CDR2 (germline): MDHEN, SYDVKM. The ends lost 6 bases at V and 4 bases at J; junction bases unmatched: 23. The CDR3 sequence: CASSQNPLPFKERGADTQYF. In nucleotides, the CDR3 is TGTGCCAGCAGCCAAAACCCACTCCCGTTTAAGGAGCGGGGGGCAGATACGCAGTATTTT.

The chain uses TRBV24-1 and TRBJ2-3; 9 bases fit TRBD1. CDR1 is KGHDR and CDR2 is SFDVKD in the germline V gene. Unmatched junction bases numbered 4, after V lost 4 bases and J lost 3 bases. The CDR3 loop spans 15 amino acids. The CDR3 here is CATSETGGGTDTQYF. In nucleotides, the CDR3 is TGTGCCACCAGTGAGACAGGGGGTGGGACAGATACGCAGTATTTT.

This rearrangement joins TRBV20-1 to TRBJ2-3; no clear D gene. V was shortened by 7 bases and J by 2 bases, with 7 bases between the two germline ends. This CDR3 spans 11 amino acids. CDR1 is DFQATT, CDR2 SNEGSKA, per germline (reference sequence). CDR3 protein: CSVEATDTQYF. In DNA, the CDR3 is TGCAGTGTAGAAGCCACAGATACGCAGTATTTT.

DNA of the CDR3: TGTGCCAGCAGCCCCCTGTGGAGCGGGGAGAGGTATACGCAGTATTTT. It translates to CASSPLWSGERYTQYF. The rearrangement links TRBV3-1 (or the pseudogene TRBV3-2) to TRBJ2-3; TRBD2 aligns across 7 bases. The junction had 14 bases not matched to a gene; V was cut back by 4 bases and J by 7 bases. Per germline, CDR1 LGHDT and CDR2 YNNKEL (reference sequence). The CDR3 covers 16 residues.

The chain couples TRBV5-1 to TRBJ1-3; D not resolved. V was clipped by 0 bases and J by 5 bases, with 12 bases between them. The CDR3 has 15 amino acids. The germline V gene has CDR1 SGHRS and CDR2 YFSETQ. The DNA of the CDR3 is TGCGCCAGCAGCTTGGGGCAGGCTCCGCGAAACACCATATATTTT. This encodes CASSLGQAPRNTIYF.

The gene calls are TRBV27 and TRBJ2-7, with TRBD2 matching over 9 bases. Germline CDR1 MNHEY, CDR2 SMNVEV (reference sequence). Trimming cost V 6 bases and J 2 bases; bases outside gene matches: 5. The length of the CDR3 is 14 residues. The CDR3 sequence: CASRTLAGAYEQYF. Written as DNA, the CDR3 is TGTGCCAGCAGGACCTTAGCGGGAGCCTACGAGCAGTACTTC.

This chain connects TRBV4-3 to TRBJ2-1; 9 nucleotides line up with TRBD1. The CDR3 has 17 residues. J gave up 0 bases and V 3 bases, and 6 bases lay outside the gene matches. Looked up from germline, CDR1 is LGHNA and CDR2 is YSLEER. CDR3 in DNA: TGCGCCAGCAGCCATCAGGGACAGGGATCCTCCTACAATGAGCAGTTCTTC. Translation: CASSHQGQGSSYNEQFF.

The V gene is TRBV7-2, the J gene TRBJ2-7, with D perhaps matching TRBD2 (6 bases). CDR1 SGHTA and CDR2 FQGNSA come from the germline V gene. There are 14 residues in the CDR3. V lost 5 bases, J lost 2 bases, and 13 bases lay in between. The CDR3 DNA is TGTGCCAGCAGCCCCGGAGGAGGGGCCTACGAGCAGTACTTC. Translated: CASSPGGGAYEQYF.

The chain carries TRBV5-6 and TRBJ2-7, with 8 bases that match TRBD1. Unmatched junction bases numbered 12, after V lost 4 bases and J lost 6 bases. Germline V gene sequence: CDR1 SGHDT, CDR2 YYEEEE. The CDR3 covers 15 residues. This chain's CDR3 is CASSKRGGTGGEQYF. CDR3 coding DNA: TGTGCCAGCAGCAAAAGGGGTGGGACAGGAGGCGAGCAGTACTTC.

The chain has TRBV5-6 and TRBJ1-2; TRBD1 is a possible D gene (6 bases). The CDR3 length is 13 residues. V was shortened by 4 bases and J by 6 bases, with 13 bases between the two germline ends. The germline gives CDR1 SGHDT, CDR2 YYEEEE. CDR3 nucleotide sequence: TGTGCCAGCAGCGGGGGACAATGGGATGGCTACACCTTC. Its protein product is CASSGGQWDGYTF.